A selection of T cell receptor beta chains follows, all from one sample in a study of T-cell reconstitution after alpha-beta-depleted transplantation in children. In TCRdb, the PCR reads were re-called with MiXCR into one record per CDR3 protein. Found here are about 300,000 distinct CDR3 sequences, about 9.5% of them singletons; the top ten hold 7% to 9.5%. The sequences come from PBMCs, collected before TCRalphabeta/CD19-depleted stem cell transplant. These receptors came from a boy younger than two with acute myeloid leukemia, due to receive a stem cell transplant. The conserved cysteine and the conserved F or W are not part of the CDR3 here. Some rows have no size entry. The others give once, few or many, or a class for an expanded clone.

abundance: few
v_gene: TRBV7-3
CDR3aa: ASSLISSGATDTQY

abundance: many
v_gene: TRBV12-3/TRBV12-4
CDR3aa: ASSFGGVVDEQF

abundance: many
v_gene: TRBV20-1
CDR3aa: SALSGDRGGHEQY

abundance: many
v_gene: TRBV7-2
CDR3aa: ASSWDQGRETQY

abundance: NA
v_gene: TRBV2
CDR3aa: ARCLDVEGGGYTGELF

abundance: many
v_gene: TRBV7-3
CDR3aa: ASSLMGSTSTDTQY

abundance: many
v_gene: TRBV19
CDR3aa: ASSQRVRDTGELF

abundance: NA
v_gene: TRBV6-2/TRBV6-3
CDR3aa: ASSYQGAFLSSSSYNEQF

abundance: many
v_gene: TRBV7-9
CDR3aa: ASRHKGQYTGELF

abundance: many
v_gene: TRBV6-1
CDR3aa: ASSPTGEGEQF

abundance: many
v_gene: TRBV28
CDR3aa: ASSPLLARAYEQY

abundance: many
v_gene: TRBV7-3
CDR3aa: ASSLTQNTEAF

abundance: many
v_gene: TRBV9
CDR3aa: ASSSGQGMNEQF

abundance: few
v_gene: TRBV12-3/TRBV12-4
CDR3aa: ASTGQGAANEQF

abundance: many
v_gene: TRBV7-8
CDR3aa: ASSLGQGTLSYEQY

abundance: many
v_gene: TRBV28
CDR3aa: ASSLSGGRANLGSYEQY

abundance: few
v_gene: TRBV2
CDR3aa: ASSGTPGRKETQY